This TCR beta chain was captured by sequencing in a study of blood T cells in healthy people across ages. The donors, healthy Caucasians from Russia, were aged 6 to 90. Primed by a sample-barcoded 5' primer and a J-beta primer mix, a second PCR proceeded for 7 to 11 cycles. TCRdb re-called the 5' RACE reads with MiXCR, one entry per CDR3 protein. In the table there are hundreds of thousands of distinct CDR3 sequences, around 50% of which are singletons. The CDR3 extends over 15 amino acids. Germline V gene sequence: CDR1 SGHRS, CDR2 YFSETQ. Sequenced material: blood. The receptor's source is a man between 40 and 49 years old in good health. V is TRBV5-1 and J is TRBJ2-7; D possibly corresponds to TRBD2 (5 bases). Gene TRBJ2-5 matches the end of the DNA better, so the J call may be wrong. CDR3 bases: TGCGCCAGCAGCTTGGACCTGGGAGATGGAGAGACCCAGTACTTC. Translation gives CASSLDLGDGETQYF.